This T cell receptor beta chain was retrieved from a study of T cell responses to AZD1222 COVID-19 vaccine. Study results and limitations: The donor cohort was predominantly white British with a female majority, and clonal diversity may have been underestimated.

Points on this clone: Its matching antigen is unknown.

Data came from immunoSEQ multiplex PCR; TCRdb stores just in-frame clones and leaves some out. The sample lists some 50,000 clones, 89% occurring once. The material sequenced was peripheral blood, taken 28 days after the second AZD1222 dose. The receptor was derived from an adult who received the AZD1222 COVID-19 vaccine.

CDR3 coding DNA: TGTGCCATCAGTGGGGGGCCAGGAGGGAATTCACCCCTCCACTTT. It codes for CAISGGPGGNSPLHF. The genes are TRBV10-3 and TRBJ1-6; D possibly corresponds to TRBD1 (6 bases). The germline V gene encodes CDR1 ENHRY and CDR2 SYGVKD. The V and J ends lost 4 bases and 7 bases respectively, with 14 bases between them. CDR3 size: 15 residues.